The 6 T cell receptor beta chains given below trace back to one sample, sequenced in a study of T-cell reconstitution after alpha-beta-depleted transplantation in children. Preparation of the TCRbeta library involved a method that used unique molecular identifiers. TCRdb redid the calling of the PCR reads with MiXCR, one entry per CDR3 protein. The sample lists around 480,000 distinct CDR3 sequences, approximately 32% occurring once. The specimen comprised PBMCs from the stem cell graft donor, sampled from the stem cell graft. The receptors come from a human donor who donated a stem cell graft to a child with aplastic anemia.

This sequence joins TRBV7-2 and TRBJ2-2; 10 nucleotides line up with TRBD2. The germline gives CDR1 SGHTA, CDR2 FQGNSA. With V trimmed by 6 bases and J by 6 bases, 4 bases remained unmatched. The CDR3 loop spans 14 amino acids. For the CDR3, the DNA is TGTGCCAGCAGGGTAGCGGGGGGACCCGGGGAGCTGTTTTTT. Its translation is CASRVAGGPGELFF.

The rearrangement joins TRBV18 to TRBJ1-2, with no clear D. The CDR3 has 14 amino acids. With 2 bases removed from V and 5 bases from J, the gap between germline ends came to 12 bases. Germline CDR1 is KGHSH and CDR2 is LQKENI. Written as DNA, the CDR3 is TGTGCCAGCTCACCAGATGAGAGCGGATATGGCTACACCTTC. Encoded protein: CASSPDESGYGYTF.

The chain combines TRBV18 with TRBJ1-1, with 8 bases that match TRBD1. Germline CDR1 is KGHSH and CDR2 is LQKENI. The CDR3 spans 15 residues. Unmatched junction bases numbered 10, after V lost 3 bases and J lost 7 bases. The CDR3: CASSPPMGQVIEAFF. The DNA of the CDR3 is TGTGCCAGCTCACCCCCAATGGGACAGGTGATTGAAGCTTTCTTT.

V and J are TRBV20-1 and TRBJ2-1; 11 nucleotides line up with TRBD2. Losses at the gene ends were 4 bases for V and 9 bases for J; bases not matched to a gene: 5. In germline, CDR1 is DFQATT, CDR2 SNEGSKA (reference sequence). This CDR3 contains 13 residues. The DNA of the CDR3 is TGCAGTGCTACAGGGACTAGCGGAGGTGAGCAGTTCTTC. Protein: CSATGTSGGEQFF.

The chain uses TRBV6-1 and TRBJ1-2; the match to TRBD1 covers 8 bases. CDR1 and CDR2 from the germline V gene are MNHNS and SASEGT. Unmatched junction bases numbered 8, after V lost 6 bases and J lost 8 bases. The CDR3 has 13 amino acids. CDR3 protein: CASSRDRLSGYTF. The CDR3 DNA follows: TGTGCCAGCAGCCGGGACAGGCTTAGCGGCTACACCTTC.

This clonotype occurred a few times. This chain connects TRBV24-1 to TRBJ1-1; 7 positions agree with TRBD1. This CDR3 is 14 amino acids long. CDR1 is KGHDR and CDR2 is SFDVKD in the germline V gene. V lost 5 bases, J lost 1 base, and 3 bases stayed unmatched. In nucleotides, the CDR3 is TGTGCCACCAGTGGGGGACAGCCGAACACTGAAGCTTTCTTT. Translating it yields CATSGGQPNTEAFF.